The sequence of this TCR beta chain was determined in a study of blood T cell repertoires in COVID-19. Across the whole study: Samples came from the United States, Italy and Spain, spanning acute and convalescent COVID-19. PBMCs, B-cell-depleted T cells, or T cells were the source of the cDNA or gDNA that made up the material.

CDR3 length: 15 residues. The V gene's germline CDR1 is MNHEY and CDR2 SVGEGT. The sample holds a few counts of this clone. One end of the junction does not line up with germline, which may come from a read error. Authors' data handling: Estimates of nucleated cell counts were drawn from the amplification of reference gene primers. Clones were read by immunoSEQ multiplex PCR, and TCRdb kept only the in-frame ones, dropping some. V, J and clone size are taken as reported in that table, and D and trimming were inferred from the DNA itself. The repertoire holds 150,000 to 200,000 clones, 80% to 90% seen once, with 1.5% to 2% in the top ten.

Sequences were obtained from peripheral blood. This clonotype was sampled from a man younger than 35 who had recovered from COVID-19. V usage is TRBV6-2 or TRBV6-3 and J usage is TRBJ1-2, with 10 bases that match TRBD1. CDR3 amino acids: CASSDSTGGGYGYTF. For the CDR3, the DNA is TGTGCCAGCAGTGACTCGACAGGGGGCGGGTATGGCTACACCTTC.